The next 8 T cell receptor beta chains were all read from a single sample in a study of cytomegalovirus exposure and HLA in healthy donors. The PCR was carried out with 60 Vbeta primers and 13 Jbeta primers. Repertoires were generated with immunoSEQ multiplex PCR, while TCRdb's copy carries only in-frame clones and drops some. This sample has approximately 240,000 clones, with around 80% found just once. The specimen was PBMCs. The receptors come from a woman aged 60 to 75 in good health and CMV-seropositive.

A few counts support this clone. This sequence joins TRBV9 and TRBJ2-1; maybe TRBD2 (5 bases). CDR3 length: 13 amino acids. V was shortened by 3 bases and J by 8 bases, with 12 bases between the two germline ends. Germline assignment: CDR1 SGDLS and CDR2 YYNGEE. CDR3 coding DNA: TGTGCCAGCAGCGACGGCCGTAGCGATGAGCAGTTCTTC. It specifies CASSDGRSDEQFF.

The chain is built from TRBV28 and TRBJ1-4; D not certain. The CDR3 length is 13 residues. The germline gives CDR1 MDHEN, CDR2 SYDVKM. Trimming removed 5 bases from V and 7 bases from J, with 11 bases in between. CDR3 in amino acids: CASSAASPEKLFF. Here the CDR3 DNA reads TGTGCCAGCAGTGCGGCCAGTCCTGAAAAACTGTTTTTT.

The chain couples TRBV7-2 to TRBJ1-5; D gene ambiguous. Germline assignment: CDR1 SGHTA and CDR2 FQGNSA. This CDR3 spans 14 amino acids. V lost 1 base, J lost 6 bases, and 10 bases lay in between. CDR3 sequence (DNA): TGTGCCAGCAGCTTAGACCTGGGCCTTCAGCCCCAGCATTTT. Residues: CASSLDLGLQPQHF.

In this sample, this clone turned up a few times. The chain joins TRBV5-6 to TRBJ1-1; the D is unclear. The CDR3 is 12 amino acids. From germline, CDR1 is SGHDT and CDR2 YYEEEE. Trimming cost V 0 bases and J 10 bases, with 10 bases left between them. The CDR3 sequence is CASSLGTSGAFF. CDR3 DNA: TGTGCCAGCAGCTTGGGCACCTCAGGAGCTTTCTTT.

The chain uses TRBV10-2 and TRBJ1-1; 8 bases match TRBD1. This CDR3 spans 15 amino acids. CDR1 and CDR2 from the germline V gene are WSHSY and SAAADI. Trimming at V came to 8 bases and at J to 3 bases, leaving 11 bases not matched to a gene. CDR3 nucleotides: TGCGCCAGCGCGGACAGGGTCTATAGGGACACTGAAGCTTTCTTT. Protein: CASADRVYRDTEAFF.

The rearrangement links TRBV2 to TRBJ1-3; no firm D call. Trimming took 7 bases from V and 1 from J, leaving 8 bases between them. The germline V gene has CDR1 SNHLY and CDR2 FYNNEI. The CDR3 is 13 amino acids. CDR3 loop: CASNRESGNTIYF. The CDR3, as DNA: TGTGCCAGCAACCGGGAGTCTGGAAACACCATATATTTT. The variable domain in full, with the rest retrieved from reference TRBV2 and TRBJ1-3, is EPEVTQTPSHQVTQMGQEVILRCVPISNHLYFYWYRQILGQKVEFLVSFYNNEISEKSEIFDDQFSVERPDGSNFTLKIRSTKLEDSAMYFCASNRESGNTIYFGEGSWLTVV.

V usage is TRBV5-1 and J usage is TRBJ1-6; D uncertain. Trimming removed 2 bases at V and 9 bases at J, with 12 bases between. CDR1 SGHRS and CDR2 YFSETQ come from the germline V gene. The CDR3 is 14 amino acids. The CDR3 DNA reads TGCGCCAGCAGCTTCGAGCATGCTAGTTCACCCCTCCACTTT. Residues: CASSFEHASSPLHF.

Turning to this clone: The same CDR3 arises from other DNA sequences in this sample as well. The rearrangement joins TRBV28 to TRBJ2-4; 11 bases map to TRBD2. Germline V gives CDR1 MDHEN, CDR2 SYDVKM. V lost 3 bases to trimming and J lost 2 bases; unmatched junction nucleotides: 9. This CDR3 is built from 18 residues. This CDR3 reads CASSLLPSGGSTKNIQYF. In DNA, the CDR3 is TGTGCCAGCAGTTTGTTGCCTAGCGGGGGGTCAACCAAAAACATTCAGTACTTC.